This TCR beta chain was identified in a study of CD8 T cells in Susac syndrome. Turning to the study itself: When their blood was taken, the Susac syndrome patients had either not yet had any therapy, were taking corticosteroids, or were taking intravenous immunoglobulin alone.

The CD8+ and CD4+ T cells were negatively isolated, with the TEMRA cells enriched by FACS. With random hexamers, reverse transcription was performed on about 0.45 to 1 ug of RNA. The amplification used immunoSEQ multiplex PCR on TCR beta CDR3; it spanned 54 Vbeta and 13 Jbeta. TCRdb recomputed calls from the immunoSEQ multiplex PCR reads with MiXCR, one row per CDR3 protein. The sample holds approximately 210,000 distinct CDR3 sequences, 94% seen once. Trimming shortened V by 6 bases and J by 5 bases, and 11 bases separated the two germline ends. The length of the CDR3 is 13 residues. Germline-derived CDR1 and CDR2 are KGHSH and LQKENI.

The TCR sequence derives from a human donor with Susac syndrome. Sequencing was done on a sample of CD4+ T cells from PBMCs. The chain combines TRBV18 with TRBJ1-5; D gene ambiguous. The CDR3 region has the DNA TGTGCCAGCTCCCCCGCCCGGGATCAGCCCCAGCATTTT. Translated: CASSPARDQPQHF.